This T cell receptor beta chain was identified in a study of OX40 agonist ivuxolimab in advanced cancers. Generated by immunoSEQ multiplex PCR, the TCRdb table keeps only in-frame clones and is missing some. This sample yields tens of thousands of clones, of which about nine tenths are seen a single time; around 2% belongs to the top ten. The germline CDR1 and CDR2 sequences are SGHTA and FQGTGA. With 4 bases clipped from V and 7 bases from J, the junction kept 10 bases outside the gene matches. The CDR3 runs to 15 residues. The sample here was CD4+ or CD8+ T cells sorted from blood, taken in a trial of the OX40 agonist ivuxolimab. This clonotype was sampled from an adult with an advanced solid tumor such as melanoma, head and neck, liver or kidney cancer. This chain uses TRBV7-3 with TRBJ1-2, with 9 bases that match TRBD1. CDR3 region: CASSSTGGEKFGYTF. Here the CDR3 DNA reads TGTGCCAGCAGCTCAACAGGGGGCGAGAAGTTTGGCTACACCTTC.